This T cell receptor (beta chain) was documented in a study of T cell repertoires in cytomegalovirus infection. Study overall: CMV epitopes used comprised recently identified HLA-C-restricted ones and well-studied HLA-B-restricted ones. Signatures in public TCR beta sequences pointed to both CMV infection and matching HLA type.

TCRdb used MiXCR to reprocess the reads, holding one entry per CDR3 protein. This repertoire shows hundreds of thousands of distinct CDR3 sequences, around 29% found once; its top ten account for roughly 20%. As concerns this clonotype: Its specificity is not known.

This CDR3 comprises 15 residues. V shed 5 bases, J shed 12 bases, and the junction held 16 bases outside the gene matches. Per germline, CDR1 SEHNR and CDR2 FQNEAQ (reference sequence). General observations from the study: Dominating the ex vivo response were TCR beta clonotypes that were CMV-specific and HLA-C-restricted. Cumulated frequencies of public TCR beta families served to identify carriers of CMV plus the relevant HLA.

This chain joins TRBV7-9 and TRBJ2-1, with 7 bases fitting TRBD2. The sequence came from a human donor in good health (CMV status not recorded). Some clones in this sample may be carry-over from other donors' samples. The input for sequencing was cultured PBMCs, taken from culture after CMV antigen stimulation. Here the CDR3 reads CASSERLASSLGQFF. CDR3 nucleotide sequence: TGTGCCAGCAGCGAACGACTAGCCTCCTCCCTAGGGCAGTTCTTC.